This T cell receptor beta chain was recorded in a study of blood T cell repertoires in COVID-19. Study in general: Specimens from acute and convalescent COVID-19 originated in the United States, Italy and Spain. T cells, B-cell-depleted T cells, or PBMCs supplied cDNA or gDNA.

Study processing details: Nucleated cell number was recorded as an estimate derived from reference gene primer amplification. Sequencing was performed with immunoSEQ multiplex PCR; in TCRdb, only in-frame clones are kept and a portion is missing. Clone size and V and J calls were adopted from that table, with D and trimming inferred from the DNA. The table has around 400,000 clones, around 87% seen once. Germline V gene sequence: CDR1 SGHTA, CDR2 FQGNSA. J gave up 4 bases and V 5 bases, and 5 bases lay outside the gene matches. The CDR3 is 14 amino acids. The Seattle patients, enrolled during active infection, were followed longitudinally.

The sequencing input was peripheral blood. This sequence joins TRBV7-2 and TRBJ1-5, with 7 bases identical to TRBD1. The TCR comes from a woman between 55 and 75 years old with COVID-19, enrolled during active disease. CDR3 DNA: TGTGCCAGCAGCCCGACAGGGAAGAATCAGCCCCAGCATTTT. Its protein is CASSPTGKNQPQHF.